Below, 21 T cell receptor beta chains from the same sample are listed, as sequenced in a study of CD8+ T cells in alopecia areata. Investigators isolated RNA and reverse transcribed it into cDNA to act as the sequencing template. TCRdb's table, derived via immunoSEQ multiplex PCR, lists solely in-frame clones and lacks some. Of some 95,000 clones listed, nearly 45% are singletons. The sample consisted of CD4+ T cells sorted from blood. These receptors came from a human donor with alopecia areata.

This rearrangement joins TRBV29-1 to TRBJ1-6; D is possibly TRBD1 (6 bases). V was cut by 3 bases and J by 7 bases, with 10 bases left in between. The CDR3 contains 13 residues. CDR1 is SQVTM and CDR2 is ANQGSEA in the germline V gene. CDR3 region: CSVENRVNSPLHF. The DNA for the CDR3 is TGCAGCGTTGAGAACAGGGTGAATTCACCCCTCCACTTT.

Only a few counts were recorded for this clone. The genes are TRBV29-1 and TRBJ2-2; D is ambiguous. The CDR3 consists of 14 residues. V lost 5 bases, J lost 1 base, and 11 bases lay in between. Per germline, CDR1 SQVTM and CDR2 ANQGSEA. The CDR3 bases are TGCAGCGTTCGAAACTCGCTGAACACCGGGGAGCTGTTTTTT. Translated, it gives CSVRNSLNTGELFF.

This chain joins TRBV30 and TRBJ1-2; D is ambiguous. Trimming shortened V by 5 bases and J by 7 bases, and 11 bases separated the two germline ends. This CDR3 contains 11 residues. Germline loops: CDR1 GTSNPN, CDR2 SVGIG (reference sequence). CDR3 sequence reads: CAWDSPGGYTF. DNA for the CDR3: TGTGCCTGGGATAGCCCTGGTGGCTACACCTTC.

This sequence joins TRBV28 and TRBJ2-7; 8 bases fit TRBD1. CDR1 and CDR2 from the germline V gene are MDHEN and SYDVKM. V shed 2 bases and J 1 base; nucleotides not matched to a gene: 7. The CDR3 is 16 residues long. The CDR3 DNA reads as TGTGCCAGCAGTTTACCCAGGGGGCGATTTTCCTACGAGCAGTACTTC. As protein: CASSLPRGRFSYEQYF. Complete variable domain (other parts from reference TRBV28 and TRBJ2-7): DVKVTQSSRYLVKRTGEKVFLECVQDMDHENMFWYRQDPGLGLRLIYFSYDVKMKEKGDIPEGYSVSREKKERFSLILESASTNQTSMYLCASSLPRGRFSYEQYFGPGTRLTVT.

Regarding this clone: The identical CDR3 is also encoded by other nucleotide sequences in the sample. J is TRBJ2-3 and V is TRBV29-1; 10 nucleotides agree with TRBD2. There are 13 residues in the CDR3. Germline V gives CDR1 SQVTM, CDR2 ANQGSEA. Losses at the gene ends were 5 bases for V and 4 bases for J; bases not matched to a gene: 3. CDR3: CSVSGRAADTQYF. DNA for the CDR3: TGCAGCGTTAGCGGGAGGGCCGCAGATACGCAGTATTTT.

Notes on this clone: At one of its ends the junction is not consistent with the germline gene, which may arise from a read error. The genes are TRBV11-2 and TRBJ2-1, with D hard to call. CDR3 size: 11 residues. Germline loops: CDR1 SGHAT, CDR2 FQNNGV. The CDR3 DNA is TGTGCCAGCAGCTCCCACAATGAGCAGTTCTTC. Translation gives CASSSHNEQFF. The variable domain in full, with the rest retrieved from reference TRBV11-2 and TRBJ2-1, is EAGVAQSPRYKIIEKRQSVAFWCNPISGHATLYWYQQILGQGPKLLIQFQNNGVVDDSQLPKDRFSAERLKGVDSTLKIQPAKLEDSAVYLCASSSHNEQFFGPGTRLTVL.

V gene TRBV30 combines with J gene TRBJ1-2; D not certain. Trimming removed 0 bases at V and 4 bases at J, with 12 bases between. CDR3 size: 14 residues. Germline lookup yields CDR1 GTSNPN and CDR2 SVGIG (reference sequence). For the CDR3, the DNA is TGTGCCTGGAGTGTACGTGGGAGAGGCTATGGCTACACCTTC. Translated, it gives CAWSVRGRGYGYTF.

This clone was counted between two and nine times. The chain uses TRBV29-1 and TRBJ2-3, with D maybe TRBD2 (5 bases). The CDR3 sequence is 12 residues long. With 2 bases removed from V and 4 bases from J, the gap between germline ends came to 7 bases. The V gene's germline CDR1 is SQVTM and CDR2 ANQGSEA. The CDR3 DNA sequence: TGCAGCGTTGAACCGGGGTCAGATACGCAGTATTTT. Amino acids: CSVEPGSDTQYF.

The chain combines TRBV30 with TRBJ1-2; the D gene is possibly TRBD1 (5 bases). The germline V and J ends were trimmed by 6 bases and 4 bases, with 9 bases remaining between them. Germline V gene data show CDR1 as GTSNPN and CDR2 as SVGIG (reference sequence). This CDR3 is built from 11 residues. CDR3 loop: CACRVFYGYTF. In DNA, the CDR3 is TGTGCCTGCAGGGTGTTCTATGGCTACACCTTC. The full variable domain, completed using reference TRBV30 and TRBJ1-2, is SQTIHQWPATLVQPVGSPLSLECTVEGTSNPNLYWYRQAAGRGLQLLFYSVGIGQISSEVPQNLSASRPQDRQFILSSKKLLLSDSGFYLCACRVFYGYTFGSGTRLTVV.

This chain links TRBV6-6 with TRBJ2-7, with 12 nucleotides matching TRBD1. The germline CDR1 and CDR2 sequences are MNHNY and SVGAGI (reference sequence). With V trimmed by 6 bases and J by 6 bases, 12 bases remained unmatched. This CDR3 has 16 residues. The CDR3 DNA sequence: TGTGCCAGCAGGCCCCGGGGACAGGGGGCACTATCCGAGCAGTACTTC. Residues: CASRPRGQGALSEQYF.

This clone was counted a few times. The V call is TRBV29-1, the J call TRBJ1-2; D remains ambiguous. This CDR3 region has 12 residues. The ends were cut back, 0 bases at V and 2 bases at J, with 4 bases in the middle. Looked up from germline, CDR1 is SQVTM and CDR2 is ANQGSEA. DNA for the CDR3: TGCAGCGTTGAAGACCGGAACTATGGCTACACCTTC. It translates to CSVEDRNYGYTF. Full variable domain (outside the CDR3, taken from reference TRBV29-1 and TRBJ1-2): SAVISQKPSRDICQRGTSLTIQCQVDSQVTMMFWYRQQPGQSLTLIATANQGSEATYESGFVIDKFPISRPNLTFSTLTVSNMSPEDSSIYLCSVEDRNYGYTFGSGTRLTVV.

V gene TRBV2 combines with J gene TRBJ2-3; TRBD1 is a possible D gene (6 bases). Trimming took 4 bases from V and 2 from J, leaving 7 bases between them. This CDR3 spans 13 amino acids. Germline CDR1 and CDR2: SNHLY and FYNNEI. The CDR3 sequence is CASSGQATDTQYF. The CDR3, as DNA: TGTGCCAGCAGTGGACAGGCCACAGATACGCAGTATTTT. Full variable domain (rest looked up from reference TRBV2 and TRBJ2-3): EPEVTQTPSHQVTQMGQEVILRCVPISNHLYFYWYRQILGQKVEFLVSFYNNEISEKSEIFDDQFSVERPDGSNFTLKIRSTKLEDSAMYFCASSGQATDTQYFGPGTRLTVL.

This clone has only a few counts. The gene calls are TRBV2 and TRBJ2-7, with D hard to call. CDR3 size: 12 residues. Trimming shortened V by 10 bases and J by 5 bases, and 15 bases separated the two germline ends. Germline V gives CDR1 SNHLY, CDR2 FYNNEI. The CDR3 sequence: CATSFRANEQYF. CDR3 sequence (DNA): TGTGCCACCTCGTTTAGAGCAAACGAGCAGTACTTC.

V and J are TRBV28 and TRBJ2-7; 7 nucleotides agree with TRBD1. Germline lookup yields CDR1 MDHEN and CDR2 SYDVKM. Trimming removed 5 bases from V and 2 bases from J; junction bases left unmatched: 15. The CDR3 is 17 amino acids. CDR3 residues: CASSDPGQHMGTYEQYF. CDR3 sequence (DNA): TGTGCCAGCAGTGACCCGGGACAGCACATGGGAACCTACGAGCAGTACTTC.

This clone has just a few counts. V gene TRBV29-1 combines with J gene TRBJ2-3; D call uncertain. CDR1 is SQVTM and CDR2 is ANQGSEA in the germline V gene. The CDR3 runs to 12 residues. The germline V and J ends were trimmed by 4 bases and 0 bases, with 5 bases remaining between them. The CDR3 DNA reads TGCAGCGTTGTAACTAGCACAGATACGCAGTATTTT. Translation: CSVVTSTDTQYF.

V gene TRBV29-1 combines with J gene TRBJ2-5; 7 nucleotides agree with TRBD1. The CDR3 is 14 amino acids. The germline CDR1 and CDR2 sequences are SQVTM and ANQGSEA. Trimming cost V 7 bases and J 8 bases; bases outside gene matches: 16. The CDR3 loop reads CSGRQGRMEGTQYF. CDR3 nucleotide sequence: TGCAGCGGGAGACAGGGCCGTATGGAAGGTACCCAGTACTTC.

This clone was seen only once. The chain is built from TRBV12-2 and TRBJ2-7; the table names TRBD2, a call not compared with the DNA. TRBV12-2 is listed as a pseudogene. This CDR3 has 13 amino acids. This CDR3 reads CASREPRDYEQYF. CDR3 sequence (DNA): TGTGCAAGTCGAGAACCGCGGGACTACGAGCAGTACTTC.

The genes are TRBV28 and TRBJ2-7; TRBD2 matches at 7 bases. The CDR3 is made up of 14 amino acids. V shed 6 bases and J 0 bases; nucleotides not matched to a gene: 5. CDR1 is MDHEN, CDR2 SYDVKM, per germline. CDR3 nucleotide sequence: TGTGCCAGCAGAGCTAGCGGTAGCTCCTACGAGCAGTACTTC. Translating it yields CASRASGSSYEQYF. Together with reference TRBV28 and TRBJ2-7, the CDR3 gives the full variable domain: DVKVTQSSRYLVKRTGEKVFLECVQDMDHENMFWYRQDPGLGLRLIYFSYDVKMKEKGDIPEGYSVSREKKERFSLILESASTNQTSMYLCASRASGSSYEQYFGPGTRLTVT.

The rearrangement joins TRBV30 to TRBJ2-7; possible D gene TRBD2, 5 bases. The V gene's germline CDR1 is GTSNPN and CDR2 SVGIG (reference sequence). V shed 0 bases and J shed 2 bases, with 14 bases lying between them. The CDR3 has 15 amino acids. CDR3: CAWSVLETGTYEQYF. The CDR3 DNA reads as TGTGCCTGGAGTGTATTGGAAACGGGGACCTACGAGCAGTACTTC. Full variable domain (outside the CDR3, taken from reference TRBV30 and TRBJ2-7): SQTIHQWPATLVQPVGSPLSLECTVEGTSNPNLYWYRQAAGRGLQLLFYSVGIGQISSEVPQNLSASRPQDRQFILSSKKLLLSDSGFYLCAWSVLETGTYEQYFGPGTRLTVT.

CDR3 coding DNA: TGCGCCAGCAGTGGACTAGCGGGAATCAAACCGAGCTACAATGAGCAGTTCTTC. This translates into CASSGLAGIKPSYNEQFF. The chain links TRBV23-1 to TRBJ2-1, with TRBD2 matching 12 bases. TRBV23-1 is placed among ORFs of uncertain function. The J segment lost 3 bases and the V segment lost 5 bases, leaving 11 bases of the junction unmatched. The CDR3 loop spans 18 amino acids.

The chain joins TRBV27 to TRBJ2-7, with 12 bases matching TRBD1. The V gene's germline CDR1 is MNHEY and CDR2 SMNVEV (reference sequence). The CDR3 has 15 residues. J gave up 2 bases and V 7 bases, and 6 bases lay outside the gene matches. The CDR3 spells CASTPGQGATYEQYF. The CDR3 DNA reads TGTGCCAGCACCCCGGGACAGGGGGCGACCTACGAGCAGTACTTC.